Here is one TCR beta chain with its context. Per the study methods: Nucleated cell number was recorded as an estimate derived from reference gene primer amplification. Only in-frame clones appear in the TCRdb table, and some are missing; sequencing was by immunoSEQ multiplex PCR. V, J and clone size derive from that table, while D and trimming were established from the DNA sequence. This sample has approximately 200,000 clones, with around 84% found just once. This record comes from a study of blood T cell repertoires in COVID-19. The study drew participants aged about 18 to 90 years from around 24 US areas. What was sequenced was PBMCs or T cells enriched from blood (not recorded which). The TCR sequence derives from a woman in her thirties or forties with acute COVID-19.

The CDR3 DNA sequence: TGTGCCAGTAGTATAGGTGACCGAGAGGTTGAGACCCAGTACTTC. This encodes CASSIGDREVETQYF. V usage is TRBV19 and J usage is TRBJ2-5; the D is unclear. From germline, CDR1 is LNHDA and CDR2 SQIVND (reference sequence). The CDR3 is made up of 15 amino acids. V lost 1 base, J lost 5 bases, and 14 bases lay in between. The full variable domain, in which reference TRBV19 and TRBJ2-5 provide the parts outside the CDR3, is DGGITQSPKYLFRKEGQNVTLSCEQNLNHDAMYWYRQDPGQGLRLIYYSQIVNDFQKGDIAEGYSVSREKKESFPLTVTSAQKNPTAFYLCASSIGDREVETQYFGPGTRLLVL.